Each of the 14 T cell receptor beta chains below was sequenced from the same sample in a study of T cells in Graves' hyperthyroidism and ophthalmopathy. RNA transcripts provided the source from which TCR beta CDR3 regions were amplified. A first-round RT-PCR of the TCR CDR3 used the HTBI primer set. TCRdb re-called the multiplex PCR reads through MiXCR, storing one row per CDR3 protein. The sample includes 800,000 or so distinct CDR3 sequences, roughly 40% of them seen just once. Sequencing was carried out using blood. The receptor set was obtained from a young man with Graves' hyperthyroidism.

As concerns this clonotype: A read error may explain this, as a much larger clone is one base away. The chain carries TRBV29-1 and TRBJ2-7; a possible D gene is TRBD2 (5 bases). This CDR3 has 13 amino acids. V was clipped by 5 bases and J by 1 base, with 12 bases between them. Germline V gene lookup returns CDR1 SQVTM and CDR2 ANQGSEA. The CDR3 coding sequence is TGCAGCGTTCAGCGGCAGGATTCCTACGAGCAGTACTTC. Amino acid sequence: CSVQRQDSYEQYF.

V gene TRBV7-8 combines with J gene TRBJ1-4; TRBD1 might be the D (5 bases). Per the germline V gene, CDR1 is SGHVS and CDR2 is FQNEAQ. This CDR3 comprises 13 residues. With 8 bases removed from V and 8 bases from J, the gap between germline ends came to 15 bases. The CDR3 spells CASRLQGGEKLFF. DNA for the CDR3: TGTGCCAGCCGCCTGCAGGGAGGCGAAAAACTGTTTTTT.

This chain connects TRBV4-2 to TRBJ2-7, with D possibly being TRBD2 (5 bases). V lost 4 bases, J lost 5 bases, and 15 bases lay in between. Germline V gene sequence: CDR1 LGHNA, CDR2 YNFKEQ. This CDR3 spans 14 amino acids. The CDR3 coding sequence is TGTGCCAGCAGCCCCCAGCGAGGGAACAACGAGCAGTACTTC. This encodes CASSPQRGNNEQYF.

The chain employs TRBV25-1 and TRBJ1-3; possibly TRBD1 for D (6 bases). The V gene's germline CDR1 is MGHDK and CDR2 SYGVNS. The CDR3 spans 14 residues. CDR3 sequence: CARGQGSRGNTIYF. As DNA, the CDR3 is TGTGCTAGAGGTCAGGGGTCGAGGGGAAACACCATATATTTT.

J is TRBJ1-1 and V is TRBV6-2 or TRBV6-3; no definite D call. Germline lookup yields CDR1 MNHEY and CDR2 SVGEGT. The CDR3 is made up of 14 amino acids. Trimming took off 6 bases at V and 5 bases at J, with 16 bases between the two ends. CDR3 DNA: TGTGCCAGCAGAAGAGAGTTGGATATGACTGAAGCTTTCTTT. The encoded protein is CASRRELDMTEAFF.

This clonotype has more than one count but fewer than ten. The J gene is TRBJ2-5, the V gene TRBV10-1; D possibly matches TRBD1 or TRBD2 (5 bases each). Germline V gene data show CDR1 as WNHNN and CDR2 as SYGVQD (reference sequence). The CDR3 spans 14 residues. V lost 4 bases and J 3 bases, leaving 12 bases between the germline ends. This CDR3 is CASSAPGLEETQYF. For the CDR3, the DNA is TGCGCCAGCAGTGCCCCGGGGCTTGAAGAGACCCAGTACTTC.

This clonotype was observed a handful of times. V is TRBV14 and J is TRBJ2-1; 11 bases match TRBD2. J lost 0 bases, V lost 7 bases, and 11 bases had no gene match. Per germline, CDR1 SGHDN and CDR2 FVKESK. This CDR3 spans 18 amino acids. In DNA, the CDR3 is TGTGCCAGCAAGGGGTCTAGCGGGAGGCTGAACTCCTACAATGAGCAGTTCTTC. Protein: CASKGSSGRLNSYNEQFF.

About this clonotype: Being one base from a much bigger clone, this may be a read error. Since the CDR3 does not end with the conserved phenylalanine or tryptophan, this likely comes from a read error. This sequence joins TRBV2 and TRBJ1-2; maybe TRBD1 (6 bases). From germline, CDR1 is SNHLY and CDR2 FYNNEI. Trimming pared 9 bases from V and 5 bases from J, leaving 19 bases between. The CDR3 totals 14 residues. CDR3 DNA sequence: TGTGCCAGTTCCCGGGACACGGGGGTTTATGGCTACACCCTC. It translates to CASSRDTGVYGYTL.

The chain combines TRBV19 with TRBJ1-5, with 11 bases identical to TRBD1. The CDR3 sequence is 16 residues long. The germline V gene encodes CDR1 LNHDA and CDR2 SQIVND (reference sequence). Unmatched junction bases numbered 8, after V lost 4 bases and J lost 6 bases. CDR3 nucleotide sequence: TGTGCCAGTAGTACATCGGGGACAGGGGGGGTTCAGCCCCAGCATTTT. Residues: CASSTSGTGGVQPQHF.

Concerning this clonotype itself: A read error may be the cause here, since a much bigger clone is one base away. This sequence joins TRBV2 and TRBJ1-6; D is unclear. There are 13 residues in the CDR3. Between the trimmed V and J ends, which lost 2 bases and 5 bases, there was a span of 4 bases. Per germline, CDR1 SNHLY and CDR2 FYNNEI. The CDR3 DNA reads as TGTGCCAGCAGTGAACAGAATAATTCACCCCTCCACTTT. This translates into CASSEQNNSPLHF. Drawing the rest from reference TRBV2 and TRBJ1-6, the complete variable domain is EPEVTQTPSHQVTQMGQEVILRCVPISNHLYFYWYRQILGQKVEFLVSFYNNEISEKSEIFDDQFSVERPDGSNFTLKIRSTKLEDSAMYFCASSEQNNSPLHFGNGTRLTVT.

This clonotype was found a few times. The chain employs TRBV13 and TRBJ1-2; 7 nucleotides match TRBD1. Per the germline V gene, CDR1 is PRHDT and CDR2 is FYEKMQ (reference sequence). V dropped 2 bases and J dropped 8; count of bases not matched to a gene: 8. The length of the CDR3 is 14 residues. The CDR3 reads CASSLNEGADGYTF. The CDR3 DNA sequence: TGTGCCAGCAGCTTAAACGAGGGGGCCGACGGCTACACCTTC.

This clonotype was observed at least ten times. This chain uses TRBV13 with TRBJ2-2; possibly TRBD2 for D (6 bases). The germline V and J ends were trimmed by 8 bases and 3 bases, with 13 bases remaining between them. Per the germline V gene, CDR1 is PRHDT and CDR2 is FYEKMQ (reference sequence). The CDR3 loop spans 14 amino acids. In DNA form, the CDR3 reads TGTGCCAGCTCGGGACTTTCGGACACCGGGGAGCTGTTTTTT. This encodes CASSGLSDTGELFF.

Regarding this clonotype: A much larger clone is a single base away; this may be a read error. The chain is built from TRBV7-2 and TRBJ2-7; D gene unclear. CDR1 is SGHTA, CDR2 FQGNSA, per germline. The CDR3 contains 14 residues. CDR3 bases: TGTGCCAGCGGCTTGACGGATTTTACCTACGAGCAGTACTTC. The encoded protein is CASGLTDFTYEQYF. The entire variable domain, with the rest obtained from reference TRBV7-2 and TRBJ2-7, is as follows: GAGVSQSPSNKVTEKGKDVELRCDPISGHTALYWYRQSLGQGLEFLIYFQGNSAPDKSGLPSDRFSAERTGGSVSTLTIQRTQQEDSAVYLCASGLTDFTYEQYFGPGTRLTVT.

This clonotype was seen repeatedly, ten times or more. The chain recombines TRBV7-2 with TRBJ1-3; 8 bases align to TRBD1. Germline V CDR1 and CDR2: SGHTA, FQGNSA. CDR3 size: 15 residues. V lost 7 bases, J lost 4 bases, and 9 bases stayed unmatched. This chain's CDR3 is CASKTTGAVGNTIYF. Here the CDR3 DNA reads TGTGCCAGCAAAACGACAGGGGCTGTCGGAAACACCATATATTTT.